Listed here are 21 T cell receptor beta chains from one sample, sequenced in a study of T cells after somatic rescue of genetic block. The table came from immunoSEQ multiplex PCR; TCRdb's copy has only in-frame clones and leaves some out. The sample has roughly 58,000 clones, roughly 96% seen once. Sequenced sample: peripheral blood mononuclear cells (PBMCs). The receptors here all came from a child younger than two.

The chain couples TRBV30 to TRBJ2-2; either TRBD1 or TRBD2 may supply D (5 bases each). From germline, CDR1 is GTSNPN and CDR2 SVGIG (reference sequence). This CDR3 has 14 residues. Trimming removed 2 bases from V and 8 bases from J, with 15 bases in between. DNA of the CDR3: TGTGCCTGGAGTCCTTCTCTTTGGGGGGGGGAGCTGTTTTTT. Its protein product is CAWSPSLWGGELFF.

This rearrangement joins TRBV6-1 to TRBJ2-7; TRBD1 matches 11 bases. Germline loops: CDR1 MNHNS, CDR2 SASEGT. V was clipped by 10 bases and J by 4 bases; unmatched bases: 6. CDR3 length equals 13 residues. CDR3 in amino acids: CAIRDRGRYEQYF. The CDR3 DNA sequence: TGTGCCATCCGGGACAGGGGGAGGTACGAGCAGTACTTC.

The chain uses TRBV7-9 and TRBJ2-2, with 7 bases aligning to TRBD1. The germline V gene has CDR1 SEHNR and CDR2 FQNEAQ (reference sequence). Trimming cost V 2 bases and J 4 bases; bases outside gene matches: 1. This CDR3 is built from 14 residues. This CDR3 reads CASSLPGGTGELFF. The CDR3, as DNA: TGTGCCAGCAGCTTACCAGGGGGCACCGGGGAGCTGTTTTTT.

This clone was detected a few times. J is TRBJ1-4 and V is TRBV5-1, with 7 nucleotides matching TRBD1. The CDR3 covers 16 residues. Per germline, CDR1 SGHRS and CDR2 YFSETQ. The J segment lost 0 bases and the V segment lost 4 bases, leaving 6 bases of the junction unmatched. Here the CDR3 reads CASSPGQAATNEKLFF. The CDR3 region has the DNA TGCGCCAGCAGCCCCGGACAGGCTGCAACTAATGAAAAACTGTTTTTT.

The chain employs TRBV28 and TRBJ1-3, with a weak D call TRBD1 (6 bases). The CDR3 sequence is 16 residues long. Germline lookup yields CDR1 MDHEN and CDR2 SYDVKM. Trimming shortened V by 5 bases and J by 0 bases, and 14 bases separated the two germline ends. CDR3 in DNA: TGTGCCAGCAGTCAACACGACAGGATCTCTGGAAACACCATATATTTT. Translating gives CASSQHDRISGNTIYF.

The V gene is TRBV6-1, the J gene TRBJ2-3; 11 bases agree with TRBD2. The CDR3 runs to 17 residues. V shed 0 bases and J 6 bases; nucleotides not matched to a gene: 8. Looked up from germline, CDR1 is MNHNS and CDR2 is SASEGT. DNA of the CDR3: TGTGCCAGCAGTGAAGCGCTACTAGCGGGAGTCTTGGATACGCAGTATTTT. Its translation: CASSEALLAGVLDTQYF.

The CDR3 DNA reads as TGCGCCAGCAGCCAAGAGCCCGGACTAGCGTCAAATGAGCAGTTCTTC. It encodes CASSQEPGLASNEQFF. The chain has TRBV4-1 and TRBJ2-1; 9 bases match TRBD2. The germline gives CDR1 MGHRA, CDR2 YSYEKL. This CDR3 region has 16 residues. The trim removed 0 bases at V and 7 bases at J, leaving 7 bases unmatched.

The chain is built from TRBV18 and TRBJ2-2; 9 positions match TRBD2. This CDR3 contains 17 residues. Germline V gene data show CDR1 as KGHSH and CDR2 as LQKENI. J gave up 0 bases and V 1 base, and 3 bases lay outside the gene matches. The CDR3 protein is CASSPQASGTNTGELFF. For the CDR3, the DNA is TGTGCCAGCTCACCACAGGCTAGCGGGACGAACACCGGGGAGCTGTTTTTT.

This chain links TRBV10-3 with TRBJ1-1; a possible D gene is TRBD1 (5 bases). Trimming removed 2 bases at V and 3 bases at J, with 19 bases between. This CDR3 region has 17 residues. Germline V gene sequence: CDR1 ENHRY, CDR2 SYGVKD. The DNA of the CDR3 is TGTGCCATCAGTGAGGGTTTGAACTCATTAGGGGACACTGAAGCTTTCTTT. Translation gives CAISEGLNSLGDTEAFF.

The chain combines TRBV29-1 with TRBJ2-4, with D maybe TRBD1 (5 bases). This CDR3 is built from 13 residues. V was shortened by 5 bases and J by 0 bases, with 8 bases between the two germline ends. The V gene's germline CDR1 is SQVTM and CDR2 ANQGSEA. The CDR3 reads CSVKTVAKNIQYF. CDR3 in DNA: TGCAGCGTTAAGACAGTAGCCAAAAACATTCAGTACTTC.

The chain links TRBV10-2 to TRBJ2-2; 8 bases match TRBD2. Germline CDR1 and CDR2: WSHSY and SAAADI. The CDR3 covers 14 residues. The ends lost 3 bases at V and 6 bases at J; junction bases unmatched: 3. CDR3 loop: CASSETGGPGELFF. In DNA, the CDR3 is TGCGCCAGCAGTGAAACGGGAGGGCCCGGGGAGCTGTTTTTT.

Here the CDR3 reads CSVEGTVDTQYF. CDR3 in DNA: TGCAGCGTTGAAGGGACAGTAGATACGCAGTATTTT. The V and J genes are TRBV29-1 and TRBJ2-3; TRBD1 might be the D (6 bases). CDR3 length equals 12 residues. Germline V lookup: CDR1 SQVTM, CDR2 ANQGSEA. V was clipped by 1 base and J by 5 bases, with 7 bases between them.

The chain carries TRBV7-9 and TRBJ2-1, with TRBD1 as a possible D gene (6 bases). From germline, CDR1 is SEHNR and CDR2 FQNEAQ (reference sequence). Deletions cut 5 bases from V and 5 bases from J, with 28 bases between. The length of the CDR3 is 19 residues. CDR3 residues: CASSISFTSTGKGHNEQFF. The CDR3 DNA follows: TGTGCCAGCAGCATAAGTTTTACCTCCACAGGGAAGGGGCACAATGAGCAGTTCTTC.

The chain is built from TRBV11-1 and TRBJ2-3; 10 bases are shared with TRBD2. In germline, CDR1 is SGHAT, CDR2 FQDESV (reference sequence). The V and J ends lost 7 bases and 1 base, in that order; junction bases with no gene match: 5. This CDR3 spans 15 amino acids. The CDR3 DNA is TGTGCCAGCAACCCCGGGACTAGCGGCACAGATACGCAGTATTTT. Encoded protein: CASNPGTSGTDTQYF.

The V gene is TRBV11-2, the J gene TRBJ2-5; possible D gene TRBD1, 5 bases. Trimming removed 4 bases at V and 0 bases at J, with 6 bases between. The CDR3 is 13 residues long. Germline CDR1 is SGHAT and CDR2 is FQNNGV. The CDR3 nucleotides are TGTGCCAGCAGCTCAGGGTACCAAGAGACCCAGTACTTC. This translates into CASSSGYQETQYF.

The rearrangement joins TRBV6-5 to TRBJ2-4; D uncertain. The V gene lost 0 bases and the J gene lost 1 base, with 4 bases spanning the gap. The germline gives CDR1 MNHEY, CDR2 SVGAGI. This CDR3 region has 14 residues. The CDR3 spells CASSYSRAKNIQYF. The CDR3 nucleotides are TGTGCCAGCAGTTACTCGAGGGCCAAAAACATTCAGTACTTC.

The V and J genes are TRBV6-1 and TRBJ1-2; D gene ambiguous. V shed 10 bases and J shed 8 bases, with 17 bases lying between them. CDR1 MNHNS and CDR2 SASEGT come from the germline V gene. The CDR3 runs to 12 residues. The CDR3 DNA follows: TGTGCCATCGCCCCCGCTTTATGGGGCTACACCTTC. The encoded protein is CAIAPALWGYTF.

The rearrangement links TRBV11-2 to TRBJ2-2, with D tentatively TRBD2 (5 bases). The CDR3 totals 15 residues. Trimming took 5 bases from V and 5 from J, leaving 15 bases between them. Germline CDR1 reads SGHAT; CDR2 reads FQNNGV. The CDR3 region has the DNA TGTGCCAGCAGCCCGACTCGCCGAGGGACCGGGGAGCTGTTTTTT. Amino acids: CASSPTRRGTGELFF.

The chain has TRBV4-3 and TRBJ1-4, with TRBD1 identical over 9 bases. Germline CDR1 and CDR2: LGHNA and YSLEER. This CDR3 has 17 amino acids. V shed 1 base, J shed 3 bases, and the junction held 6 bases outside the gene matches. CDR3 in amino acids: CASSQVNRGPANEKLFF. In DNA form, the CDR3 reads TGCGCCAGCAGCCAAGTGAACAGGGGGCCTGCTAATGAAAAACTGTTTTTT.

The J gene is TRBJ2-5, the V gene TRBV9, with 7 bases that match TRBD2. Germline V gene lookup returns CDR1 SGDLS and CDR2 YYNGEE. This CDR3 region has 14 residues. V lost 0 bases to trimming and J lost 5 bases; unmatched junction nucleotides: 4. The DNA of the CDR3 is TGTGCCAGCAGCGTAGGGAGGGGAGGGGAGACCCAGTACTTC. Protein: CASSVGRGGETQYF.

The chain recombines TRBV28 with TRBJ2-2, with 10 bases identical to TRBD2. V lost 0 bases and J lost 5; bases outside the gene matches: 0. There are 15 residues in the CDR3. Germline CDR1 MDHEN, CDR2 SYDVKM. For the CDR3, the DNA is TGTGCCAGCAGTTTATGGACTAGCGGGACCGGGGAGCTGTTTTTT. As protein: CASSLWTSGTGELFF.